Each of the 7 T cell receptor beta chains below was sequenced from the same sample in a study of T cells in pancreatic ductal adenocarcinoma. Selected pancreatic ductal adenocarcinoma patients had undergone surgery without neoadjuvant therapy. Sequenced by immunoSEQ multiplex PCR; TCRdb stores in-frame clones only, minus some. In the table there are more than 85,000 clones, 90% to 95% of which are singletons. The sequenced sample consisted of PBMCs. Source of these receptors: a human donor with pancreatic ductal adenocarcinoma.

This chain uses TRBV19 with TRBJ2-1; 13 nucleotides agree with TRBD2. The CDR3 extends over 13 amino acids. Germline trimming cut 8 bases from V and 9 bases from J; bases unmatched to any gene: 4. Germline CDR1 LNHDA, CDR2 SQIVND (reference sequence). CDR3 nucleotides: TGTGCCAGTTCCGGGACTAGCGGGGTTGAGCAGTTCTTC. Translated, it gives CASSGTSGVEQFF.

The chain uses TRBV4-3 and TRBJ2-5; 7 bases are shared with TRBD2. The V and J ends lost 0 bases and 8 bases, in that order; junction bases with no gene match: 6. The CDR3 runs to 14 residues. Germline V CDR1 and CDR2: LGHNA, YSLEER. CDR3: CASSQDGRGSTQYF. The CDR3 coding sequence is TGCGCCAGCAGCCAAGATGGGAGGGGATCTACCCAGTACTTC.

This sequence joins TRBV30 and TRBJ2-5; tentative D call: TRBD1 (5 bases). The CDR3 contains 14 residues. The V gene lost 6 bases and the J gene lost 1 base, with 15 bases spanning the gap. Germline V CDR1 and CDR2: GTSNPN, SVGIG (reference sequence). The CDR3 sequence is CACTGWRPQETQYF. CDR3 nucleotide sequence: TGTGCCTGCACAGGCTGGCGACCCCAAGAGACCCAGTACTTC. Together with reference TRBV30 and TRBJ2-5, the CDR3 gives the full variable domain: SQTIHQWPATLVQPVGSPLSLECTVEGTSNPNLYWYRQAAGRGLQLLFYSVGIGQISSEVPQNLSASRPQDRQFILSSKKLLLSDSGFYLCACTGWRPQETQYFGPGTRLLVL.

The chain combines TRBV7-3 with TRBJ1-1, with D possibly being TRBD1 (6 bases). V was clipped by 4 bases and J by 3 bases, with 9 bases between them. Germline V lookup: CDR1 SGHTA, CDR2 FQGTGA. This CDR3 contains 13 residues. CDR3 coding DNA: TGTGCCAGCAGCTCACAGGGAGACACTGAAGCTTTCTTT. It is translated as CASSSQGDTEAFF.

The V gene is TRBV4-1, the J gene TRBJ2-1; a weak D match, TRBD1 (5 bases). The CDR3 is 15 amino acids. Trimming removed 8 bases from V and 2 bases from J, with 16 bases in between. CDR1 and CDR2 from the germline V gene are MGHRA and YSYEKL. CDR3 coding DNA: TGCGCCAGCCAGAAAAGCGACAGAACCTACAATGAGCAGTTCTTC. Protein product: CASQKSDRTYNEQFF.

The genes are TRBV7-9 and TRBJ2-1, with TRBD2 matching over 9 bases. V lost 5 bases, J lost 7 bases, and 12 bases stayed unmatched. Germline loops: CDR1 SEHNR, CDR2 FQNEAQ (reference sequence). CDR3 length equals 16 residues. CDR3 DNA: TGTGCCAGCAGCCCCAGGGGAGTAGCGGGAGTAAATGAGCAGTTCTTC. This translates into CASSPRGVAGVNEQFF.

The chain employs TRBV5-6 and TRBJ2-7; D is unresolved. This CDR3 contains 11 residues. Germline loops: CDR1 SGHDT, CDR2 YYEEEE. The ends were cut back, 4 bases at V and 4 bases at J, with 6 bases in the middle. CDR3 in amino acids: CASSTIYEQYF. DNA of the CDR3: TGTGCCAGCAGCACTATTTACGAGCAGTACTTC. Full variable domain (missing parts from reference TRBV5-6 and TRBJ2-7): DAGVTQSPTHLIKTRGQQVTLRCSPKSGHDTVSWYQQALGQGPQFIFQYYEEEERQRGNFPDRFSGHQFPNYSSELNVNALLLGDSALYLCASSTIYEQYFGPGTRLTVT.